The source of this T cell receptor (beta chain) is a study of blood T cells in healthy people across ages. A note on this clonotype: What it recognizes is unknown.

Using a J-beta primer mix together with a sample-barcoded 5' primer, a second PCR was run for about 6 to 12 cycles. TCRdb re-analysed the 5' RACE reads in MiXCR, keeping a single row per CDR3 protein. In the table there are hundreds of thousands of distinct CDR3 sequences, about 29% of which are singletons. Study conclusions and caveats: Per million T cells, TCR beta diversity dropped roughly linearly as age increased.

CDR3 size: 13 residues. Germline assignment: CDR1 KGHSH and CDR2 LQKENI. V lost 2 bases and J 4 bases, leaving 8 bases between the germline ends. This same sample was also taken into another study, of T cells of mothers and their children. That publication notes: The second PCR's M1S primer added sample barcodes and 2-4 random nucleotides.

The origin of this receptor is a boy aged 2-15 years in good health. Source material: blood. V and J are TRBV18 and TRBJ1-1, with unresolved D. Written as DNA, the CDR3 is TGTGCCAGCTCACCAGGGAAGTCCACTGAAGCTTTCTTT. It is translated as CASSPGKSTEAFF.